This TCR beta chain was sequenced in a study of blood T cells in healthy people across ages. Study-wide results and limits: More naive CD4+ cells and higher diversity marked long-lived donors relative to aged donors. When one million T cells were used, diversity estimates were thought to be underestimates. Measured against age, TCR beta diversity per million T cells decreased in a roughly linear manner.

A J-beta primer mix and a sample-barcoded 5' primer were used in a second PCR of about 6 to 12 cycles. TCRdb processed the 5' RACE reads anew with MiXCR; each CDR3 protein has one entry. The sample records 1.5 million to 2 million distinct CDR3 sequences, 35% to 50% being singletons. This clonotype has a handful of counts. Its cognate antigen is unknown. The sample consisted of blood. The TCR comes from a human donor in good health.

The CDR3 nucleotides are TGTGCCAGCAGTCCCCGGGGGGGCGACGATGAGCAGTTCTTC. It is translated as CASSPRGGDDEQFF. The gene calls are TRBV6-2 or TRBV6-3 and TRBJ2-1; 8 bases are a match to TRBD2. The CDR3 is made up of 14 amino acids. Germline V lookup: CDR1 MNHEY, CDR2 SVGEGT. Trimming at V came to 5 bases and at J to 8 bases, leaving 8 bases not matched to a gene.